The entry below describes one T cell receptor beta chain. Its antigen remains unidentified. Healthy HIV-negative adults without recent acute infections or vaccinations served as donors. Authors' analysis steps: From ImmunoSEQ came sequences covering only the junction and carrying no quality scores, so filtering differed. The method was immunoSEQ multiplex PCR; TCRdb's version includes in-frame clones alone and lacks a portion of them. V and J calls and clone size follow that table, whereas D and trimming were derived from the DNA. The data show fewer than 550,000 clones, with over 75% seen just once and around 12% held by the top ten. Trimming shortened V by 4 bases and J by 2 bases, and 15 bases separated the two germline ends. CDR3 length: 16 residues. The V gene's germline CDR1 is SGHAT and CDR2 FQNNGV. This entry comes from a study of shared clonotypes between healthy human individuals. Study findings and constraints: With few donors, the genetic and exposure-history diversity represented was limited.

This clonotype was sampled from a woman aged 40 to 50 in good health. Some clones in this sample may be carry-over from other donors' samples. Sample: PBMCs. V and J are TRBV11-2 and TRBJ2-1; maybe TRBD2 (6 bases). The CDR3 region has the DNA TGTGCCAGCAGCTCCCCTCTAGCGCCCCCCTACAATGAGCAGTTCTTC. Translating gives CASSSPLAPPYNEQFF.